Listed here is a single T cell receptor beta chain. The target antigen is unknown. These data belong to a study of cytomegalovirus exposure and HLA in healthy donors. Study information: Some 91 million unique TCRs from HLA-typed donors were held in an early release of data. Study-level findings and limits: Productive status was seen about 90% or about 30% of the time for most TCR beta V segments in an earlier analysis. The study flagged some 170 TCR beta chains as cytomegalovirus-associated.

Germline V gives CDR1 SGHTA, CDR2 FQGNSA. The ends lost 5 bases at V and 7 bases at J; junction bases unmatched: 13. The CDR3 length is 15 residues. Use of 60 Vbeta and 13 Jbeta primers characterized the PCR. Here immunoSEQ multiplex PCR was the method, and the copy in TCRdb shows in-frame clones only, minus some. Here the sample spans 170,000 or so clones, about four fifths being singletons. V and J are TRBV7-2 and TRBJ1-2; 7 bases align to TRBD1. Sequenced input: PBMCs. The receptor was derived from a man aged 45-60 years in good health and CMV-seronegative. CDR3 residues: CASSATTGLWAGYTF. The DNA for the CDR3 is TGTGCCAGCAGCGCTACGACAGGGCTGTGGGCTGGCTACACCTTC.